This T cell receptor beta chain was recorded in a study of human T cells and chemical hapten exposure. Study details: The study traced per-sample TCR yield variation mainly to small differences in pooled library volumes.

The time point here: pre-sensitization, week 0. The treatment is: therapeutic diphenylcyclopropenone sensitization with weekly scalp DPC. Participating donors were patients with alopecia, aged 18 to 70 years, considered appropriate candidates for DPC. Germline V gene sequence: CDR1 SGHTA, CDR2 FQGTGA. V lost 2 bases, J lost 3 bases, and 16 bases lay in between. The CDR3 runs 17 residues. TCRdb called the RACE reads again in MiXCR, with one record for every CDR3 protein. The sample contains around 200,000 distinct CDR3 sequences, approximately 29% of which appear only once. The specimen comprised whole blood, sampled in connection with sensitization to the hapten diphenylcyclopropenone (DPC). The chain has TRBV7-3 and TRBJ2-2, with D maybe TRBD1 (5 bases). This receptor was identified in a young woman with alopecia areata. Some clones in this sample may be carry-over from other donors' samples. In DNA form, the CDR3 reads TGTGCCAGCAGCTTAGCCGTCTCGAGACAGCACACCGGGGAGCTGTTTTTT. Translating it yields CASSLAVSRQHTGELFF.